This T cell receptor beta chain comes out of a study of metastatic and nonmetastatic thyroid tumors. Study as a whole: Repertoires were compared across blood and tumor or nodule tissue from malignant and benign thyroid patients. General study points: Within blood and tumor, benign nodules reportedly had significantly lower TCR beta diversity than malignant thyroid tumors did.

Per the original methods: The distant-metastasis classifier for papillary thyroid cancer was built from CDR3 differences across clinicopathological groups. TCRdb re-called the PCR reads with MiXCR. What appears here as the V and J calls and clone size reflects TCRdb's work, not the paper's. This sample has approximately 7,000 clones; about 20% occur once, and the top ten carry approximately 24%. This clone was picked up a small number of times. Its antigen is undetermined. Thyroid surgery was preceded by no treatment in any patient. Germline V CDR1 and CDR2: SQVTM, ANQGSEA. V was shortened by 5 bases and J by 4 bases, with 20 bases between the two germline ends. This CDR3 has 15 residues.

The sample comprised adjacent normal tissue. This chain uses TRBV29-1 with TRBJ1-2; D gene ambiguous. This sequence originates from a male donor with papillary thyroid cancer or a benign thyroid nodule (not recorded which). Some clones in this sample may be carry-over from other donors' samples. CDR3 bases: TGCAGCGTTATACATCCGGTCCCCACGGCCTATGGCTACACCTTC. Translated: CSVIHPVPTAYGYTF.